This T cell receptor beta chain was recovered during a study of blood T cell repertoires in COVID-19 (dated by TCRdb to 2018 to 2021). In terms of the full investigation: The collaborator samples originated in the United States, Italy and Spain and spanned the acute and convalescent phases of COVID-19. The prospective study material was composed of cDNA or gDNA derived from T cells, B-cell-depleted T cells, or PBMCs. Subjects who had been exposed to COVID-19, were actively infected with it, or had recovered from it provided the deeply sampled blood TCRbeta repertoires that made up the dataset. The repertoires were made available in a free public database intended to serve as a resource for research on the immune response to SARS-CoV-2. Samples came from the ongoing ImmuneRACE study (first 160 participants) plus 1,254 subjects from 6 global collaborators. Sample metadata almost always included a de-identified subject ID, COVID-19 status, age in years and sex. Where available, HLA class I and class II types were obtained from metadata supplied by the sample provider rather than from assay-based typing. What the study reported, not specific to this receptor: The amount of clinical and demographic metadata varied by source and participant and was provided uncurated.

Via the germline V gene (reference sequence), CDR1 is SGHAT and CDR2 FQDESV. Spanning cysteine to phenylalanine, the CDR3 consists of 15 amino acids. Only the CDR3 DNA is retained, 45 bases long and in frame from the first base. Cut back by 5 bases and 6 bases, the V and J ends lie 17 bases apart. The collaborating institutions used their own protocols to collect whole blood in K2EDTA tubes. Collaborator samples were shipped for TCRbeta analysis as frozen whole blood, isolated PBMCs, or DNA extracted from either sample type. Of note for this clone: Its antigen specificity is not known. No base quality values were provided; no much bigger clone lies one nucleotide off.

TCRbeta CDR3 regions were amplified from genomic DNA using the immunoSEQ Assay, a bias-controlled multiplex PCR. In the paper's pipeline: The number of nucleated cells in each sample was estimated by amplification of reference gene primers within the assay. Sequence reads were collapsed and filtered to measure the absolute abundance of every unique TCRbeta CDR3 rearrangement. Productive Simpson clonality was computed per sample as the square root of Simpson's diversity index over productive rearrangements. TCRdb mirrors the immuneACCESS table, restricted to in-frame sequences. Some clones are absent from its copies; in checked studies, under half trace to an unresolved V gene, and the reason for the others is unknown. Clonal size and the V and J genes are those of that table, whereas D and trimming came from the DNA. The sample has about 140,000 clones on record, around 84% of them singletons. The ten largest make up approximately 5% of the sample.

Rearrangement joined TRBV11-1 to TRBJ2-1, and possibly TRBD2, on 6 matching bases. The sequence was obtained from a woman in her forties or fifties with acute or convalescent COVID-19. Sequenced: peripheral blood. For the CDR3, the sequence is CASSLRVAGSNEQFF. The DNA is TGTGCCAGCAGCCTGAGAGTTGCGGGATCCAATGAGCAGTTCTTC.